This T cell receptor beta chain derives from a study of a mutant IDH1 vaccine in newly diagnosed glioma. Study information: Treated patients, averaging around 40 years, were 62.5% male and around 38% female.

This clone was counted only a few times. The germline gives CDR1 SEHNR, CDR2 FQNEAQ (reference sequence). The CDR3 spans 11 residues. V was trimmed by 6 bases and J by 8 bases, leaving 10 bases between them. Time point specified: baseline, week 1 (first vaccination visit). Treatment meaning: pre-vaccination baseline after standard-of-care therapy. Diagnosis in the donors showed new WHO grade 3 or 4 astrocytomas that were IDH1-mutant and ATRX-lost. The repertoire was sequenced with immunoSEQ multiplex PCR; TCRdb's copy has only in-frame clones and lacks some. The sample shows tens of thousands of clones, about four fifths of them seen only once.

The sample in question was PBMCs, obtained from a glioma patient treated with radiotherapy, temozolomide or both. The V gene is TRBV7-9, the J gene TRBJ1-1; unclear D gene. This receptor was identified in a man aged 18 to 35 with glioma. CDR3 in DNA: TGTGCCAGCAGTACGCCCGGGGAAGCTTTCTTT. Its translation: CASSTPGEAFF.